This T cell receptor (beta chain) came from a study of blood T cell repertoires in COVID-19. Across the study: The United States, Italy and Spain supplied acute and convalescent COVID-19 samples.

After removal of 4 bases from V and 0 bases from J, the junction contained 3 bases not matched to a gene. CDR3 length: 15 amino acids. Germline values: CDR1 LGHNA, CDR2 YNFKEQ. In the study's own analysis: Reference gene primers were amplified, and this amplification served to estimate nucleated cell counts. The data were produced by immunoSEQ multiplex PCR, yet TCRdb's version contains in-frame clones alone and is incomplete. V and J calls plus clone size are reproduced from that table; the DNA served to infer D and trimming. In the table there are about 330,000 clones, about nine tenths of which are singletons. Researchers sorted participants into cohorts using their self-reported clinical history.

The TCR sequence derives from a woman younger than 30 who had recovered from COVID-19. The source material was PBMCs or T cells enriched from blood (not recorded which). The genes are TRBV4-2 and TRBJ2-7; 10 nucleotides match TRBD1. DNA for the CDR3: TGTGCCAGCAGCCGGGACAGGGGCGTCTCCTACGAGCAGTACTTC. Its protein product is CASSRDRGVSYEQYF.